The 22 T cell receptor beta chains below all came from one sample that was sequenced in a study of blood T cells in healthy people across ages. Sample-barcoded 5' priming and a J-beta primer mix drove a second PCR of 7 to 11 cycles. TCRdb passed the 5' RACE reads through MiXCR, listing each CDR3 protein once. The table has roughly 2 million distinct CDR3 sequences, 49% seen once; the top ten hold 2.1%. The sequencing input was blood. The receptors were gathered from a woman between 40 and 55 years old in good health.

The chain combines TRBV12-3 or TRBV12-4 with TRBJ1-2; the D gene is possibly TRBD1 (6 bases). The CDR3 spans 15 residues. The V and J ends lost 3 bases and 6 bases respectively, with 17 bases between them. The CDR3 sequence is CASSLEGGLSDGYTF. The CDR3 coding sequence is TGTGCCAGCAGTTTGGAGGGGGGGCTTAGTGATGGCTACACCTTC.

The chain recombines TRBV4-3 with TRBJ1-4, with TRBD1 as a possible D gene (6 bases). Germline-derived CDR1 and CDR2 are LGHNA and YSLEER. V was pared by 4 bases and J by 6 bases, with 24 bases between. This CDR3 has 18 residues. CDR3 bases: TGCGCCAGCAGCCCCAGACCGCGGGTGGGGGCCCAGGATGAAAAACTGTTTTTT. As protein: CASSPRPRVGAQDEKLFF.

The chain joins TRBV7-9 to TRBJ2-5; possible D gene TRBD1, 5 bases. The CDR3 is 12 residues long. Germline lookup yields CDR1 SEHNR and CDR2 FQNEAQ (reference sequence). V lost 5 bases and J lost 11, with 15 bases in between. In DNA, the CDR3 is TGTGCCAGCAGCCTTGACCTGGCAGGGCAGTACTTC. Its translation: CASSLDLAGQYF. Together with reference TRBV7-9 and TRBJ2-5, the CDR3 gives the full variable domain: DTGVSQNPRHKITKRGQNVTFRCDPISEHNRLYWYRQTLGQGPEFLTYFQNEAQLEKSRLLSDRFSAERPKGSFSTLEIQRTEQGDSAMYLCASSLDLAGQYFGPGTRLLVL.

This clonotype was seen only a few times. V gene TRBV29-1 combines with J gene TRBJ2-1, with D perhaps TRBD1 (6 bases). Trimming removed 8 bases at V and 0 bases at J, with 11 bases between. Germline CDR1 reads SQVTM; CDR2 reads ANQGSEA. This CDR3 contains 13 residues. This CDR3 reads CSLTRGSYNEQFF. Written as DNA, the CDR3 is TGCAGCTTAACCAGGGGCTCCTACAATGAGCAGTTCTTC.

The chain's CDR3 is CASSFGPDQPQHF. The CDR3 nucleotides are TGTGCCAGCAGCTTCGGCCCTGATCAGCCCCAGCATTTT. The V call is TRBV7-9, the J call TRBJ1-5, with D unclear. Germline V gives CDR1 SEHNR, CDR2 FQNEAQ (reference sequence). With 3 bases removed from V and 5 bases from J, the gap between germline ends came to 8 bases. This CDR3 comprises 13 residues.

The chain employs TRBV5-6 and TRBJ1-2; TRBD1 matches 8 bases. V lost 2 bases to trimming and J lost 8 bases; unmatched junction nucleotides: 17. In germline, CDR1 is SGHDT, CDR2 YYEEEE. CDR3 size: 17 residues. The CDR3 loop is CASSFGQGVVIGSGYTF. CDR3 in DNA: TGTGCCAGCAGCTTCGGACAGGGAGTCGTCATCGGTTCCGGCTACACCTTC. Full variable domain (outside the CDR3, taken from reference TRBV5-6 and TRBJ1-2): DAGVTQSPTHLIKTRGQQVTLRCSPKSGHDTVSWYQQALGQGPQFIFQYYEEEERQRGNFPDRFSGHQFPNYSSELNVNALLLGDSALYLCASSFGQGVVIGSGYTFGSGTRLTVV.

This clonotype was seen more than once but under ten times. This chain links TRBV12-3 or TRBV12-4 with TRBJ2-5, with D tentatively TRBD1 (5 bases). V was clipped by 7 bases and J by 9 bases, with 12 bases between them. This CDR3 is built from 11 residues. CDR3 residues: CASTGIRAQYF. CDR3 sequence (DNA): TGTGCCAGCACAGGGATTCGGGCCCAGTACTTC.

This clonotype has only a few counts. The chain combines TRBV21-1 with TRBJ2-4. TRBV21-1 is a pseudogene segment. The CDR3 loop spans 15 amino acids. The CDR3 reads CASSQNLLAKNIQYF. The CDR3 DNA follows: TGTGCCAGCAGCCAGAACCTCCTAGCCAAAAACATTCAGTACTTC.

The rearrangement links TRBV11-2 to TRBJ2-5; D is perhaps TRBD1 (5 bases). This CDR3 spans 16 amino acids. From germline, CDR1 is SGHAT and CDR2 FQNNGV. V was clipped by 1 base and J by 2 bases, with 14 bases between them. Here the CDR3 reads CASSLVGAVVQETQYF. CDR3 sequence (DNA): TGTGCCAGCAGCTTAGTTGGGGCAGTCGTTCAAGAGACCCAGTACTTC.

The V and J genes are TRBV20-1 and TRBJ2-5; 10 positions match TRBD2. The last part of the DNA fits TRBJ2-7 better; the J call may be wrong. The CDR3 covers 15 residues. The germline gives CDR1 DFQATT, CDR2 SNEGSKA (reference sequence). This CDR3 is CSASISSGGTYEQYF. In DNA, the CDR3 is TGCAGTGCGAGTATCTCTAGCGGGGGAACCTACGAGCAGTACTTC.

The genes are TRBV12-3 or TRBV12-4 and TRBJ2-1; D not resolved. The assigned J gene may be wrong: the sequence end matches TRBJ2-7 better. The CDR3 loop spans 17 amino acids. In DNA, the CDR3 is TGTGCCAGCAGCCCGGGTAGGGTAACCCTCTCCTACAATGAGCAGTACTTC. As protein: CASSPGRVTLSYNEQYF.

This clonotype was picked up a small number of times. This chain uses TRBV10-3 with TRBJ1-2; TRBD1 is a possible D gene (6 bases). Trimming stripped 2 bases from V and 10 bases from J, with 14 bases between. Germline loops: CDR1 ENHRY, CDR2 SYGVKD. This CDR3 region has 13 residues. The CDR3 sequence is CAISEGTRVDYTF. The CDR3, as DNA: TGTGCCATCAGTGAGGGGACACGGGTTGACTACACCTTC.

This clonotype was counted only a few times. The chain carries TRBV5-1 and TRBJ2-3, with D possibly matching TRBD2 (5 bases). The length of the CDR3 is 15 residues. Trimming cost V 0 bases and J 3 bases, with 11 bases left between them. Germline loops: CDR1 SGHRS, CDR2 YFSETQ. CDR3 coding DNA: TGCGCCAGCAGCTTGGAGCCGGGAAAGACAGATACGCAGTATTTT. This translates into CASSLEPGKTDTQYF.

This clonotype has only a few counts. This chain links TRBV29-1 with TRBJ1-5; 10 bases align to TRBD1. V lost 6 bases to trimming and J lost 5 bases; unmatched junction nucleotides: 10. Germline CDR1 is SQVTM and CDR2 is ANQGSEA. CDR3 length: 15 amino acids. This chain's CDR3 is CSVATGTGAHQPQHF. In nucleotides, the CDR3 is TGCAGCGTAGCCACCGGGACAGGGGCTCATCAGCCCCAGCATTTT.

The chain joins TRBV6-1 to TRBJ1-4, with D perhaps matching TRBD1 (6 bases). Between the trimmed V and J ends, which lost 7 bases and 2 bases, there was a span of 17 bases. Germline V gives CDR1 MNHNS, CDR2 SASEGT. CDR3 length equals 16 residues. The CDR3 coding sequence is TGTGCCAGCAACCAACGGGGGGGGCGCACTAATGAAAAACTGTTTTTT. Translating gives CASNQRGGRTNEKLFF.

This chain uses TRBV24-1 with TRBJ1-2; D call uncertain. Trimming pared 2 bases from V and 8 bases from J, leaving 8 bases between. Germline lookup yields CDR1 KGHDR and CDR2 SFDVKD. CDR3 length: 12 residues. DNA of the CDR3: TGTGCCACCAGTGATTCGTTTTGGGGCTACACCTTC. Protein product: CATSDSFWGYTF.

The CDR3: CASSPDTKAGVGDTQYF. The CDR3 DNA sequence: TGTGCCAGCAGCCCAGATACCAAGGCAGGCGTAGGTGATACGCAGTATTTT. This sequence joins TRBV7-2 and TRBJ2-3; D ambiguous. Germline assignment: CDR1 SGHTA and CDR2 FQGNSA. V lost 5 bases to trimming and J lost 6 bases, with 24 bases between them. The CDR3 extends over 17 amino acids.

The V gene is TRBV7-2, the J gene TRBJ2-2; tentatively, D is TRBD2 (6 bases). Germline loops: CDR1 SGHTA, CDR2 FQGNSA. V was cut by 10 bases and J by 5 bases, with 17 bases left in between. This CDR3 is 14 amino acids long. The CDR3: CANGDSLGTGELFF. CDR3 DNA: TGTGCCAACGGGGACTCCCTTGGGACCGGGGAGCTGTTTTTT.

This clonotype was seen a handful of times. The genes are TRBV27 and TRBJ2-1; 12 bases fit TRBD2. Germline CDR1 is MNHEY and CDR2 is SMNVEV (reference sequence). J gave up 3 bases and V 5 bases, and 5 bases lay outside the gene matches. The CDR3 is 16 amino acids. The CDR3 loop reads CASSPSGGVIYNEQFF. The CDR3 DNA follows: TGTGCCAGCAGTCCTAGCGGGGGGGTAATCTACAATGAGCAGTTCTTC.

This rearrangement joins TRBV7-2 to TRBJ2-2; 10 nucleotides align to TRBD1. The CDR3 totals 16 residues. Germline CDR1 reads SGHTA; CDR2 reads FQGNSA. The J segment lost 4 bases and the V segment lost 0 bases, leaving 2 bases of the junction unmatched. The CDR3 spells CASSLAGQGVTGELFF. As DNA, the CDR3 is TGTGCCAGCAGCTTAGCCGGACAGGGGGTCACCGGGGAGCTGTTTTTT.

The rearrangement links TRBV14 to TRBJ2-4; weak D call: TRBD1 (6 bases). The V end was cut by 8 bases, the J end by 13 bases, with 24 bases between. Germline V lookup: CDR1 SGHDN, CDR2 FVKESK. The CDR3 runs 14 residues. The CDR3, as DNA: TGTGCCAGCGGCCCCTGGACAGAACCCTTGGAGCAGTACTTC. This codes for CASGPWTEPLEQYF.

The chain employs TRBV13 and TRBJ2-1, with D maybe TRBD1 (6 bases). CDR3 length: 14 amino acids. V was cut by 4 bases and J by 3 bases, with 10 bases left in between. The V gene's germline CDR1 is PRHDT and CDR2 FYEKMQ (reference sequence). CDR3 sequence reads: CASSSQGIYNEQFF. The CDR3 coding sequence is TGTGCCAGCAGCTCACAGGGTATCTACAATGAGCAGTTCTTC.